This T cell receptor delta chain was recorded in a study of gamma-delta chains in newborns, infants, children. For the study at large: Microbial exposure reportedly drives polyclonal innate γδ T cell expansion after birth.

CDR3 length: 19 residues. Germline V gene sequence: CDR1 GEAIGNYY, CDR2 EKD. Trimming took 0 bases from V and 0 from J, leaving 19 bases between them. TCRdb re-called clones from the reads via CATT. The sample has under 3,500 delta-chain clones, about half seen once. A note on this clone: Just one base apart from a much larger clone, this may be a read error.

This sequence was found in a child who received the measles vaccine. This chain joins TRDV2 and TRDJ2, with D maybe TRDD3 (5 bases). Specimen: blood, collected at baseline. The CDR3, as DNA: TGTGCCTGTGACACCCCGGGGGTCTTAAAAGGGTCTTTGACAGCACAACTCTTCTTT. As protein: CACDTPGVLKGSLTAQLFF.